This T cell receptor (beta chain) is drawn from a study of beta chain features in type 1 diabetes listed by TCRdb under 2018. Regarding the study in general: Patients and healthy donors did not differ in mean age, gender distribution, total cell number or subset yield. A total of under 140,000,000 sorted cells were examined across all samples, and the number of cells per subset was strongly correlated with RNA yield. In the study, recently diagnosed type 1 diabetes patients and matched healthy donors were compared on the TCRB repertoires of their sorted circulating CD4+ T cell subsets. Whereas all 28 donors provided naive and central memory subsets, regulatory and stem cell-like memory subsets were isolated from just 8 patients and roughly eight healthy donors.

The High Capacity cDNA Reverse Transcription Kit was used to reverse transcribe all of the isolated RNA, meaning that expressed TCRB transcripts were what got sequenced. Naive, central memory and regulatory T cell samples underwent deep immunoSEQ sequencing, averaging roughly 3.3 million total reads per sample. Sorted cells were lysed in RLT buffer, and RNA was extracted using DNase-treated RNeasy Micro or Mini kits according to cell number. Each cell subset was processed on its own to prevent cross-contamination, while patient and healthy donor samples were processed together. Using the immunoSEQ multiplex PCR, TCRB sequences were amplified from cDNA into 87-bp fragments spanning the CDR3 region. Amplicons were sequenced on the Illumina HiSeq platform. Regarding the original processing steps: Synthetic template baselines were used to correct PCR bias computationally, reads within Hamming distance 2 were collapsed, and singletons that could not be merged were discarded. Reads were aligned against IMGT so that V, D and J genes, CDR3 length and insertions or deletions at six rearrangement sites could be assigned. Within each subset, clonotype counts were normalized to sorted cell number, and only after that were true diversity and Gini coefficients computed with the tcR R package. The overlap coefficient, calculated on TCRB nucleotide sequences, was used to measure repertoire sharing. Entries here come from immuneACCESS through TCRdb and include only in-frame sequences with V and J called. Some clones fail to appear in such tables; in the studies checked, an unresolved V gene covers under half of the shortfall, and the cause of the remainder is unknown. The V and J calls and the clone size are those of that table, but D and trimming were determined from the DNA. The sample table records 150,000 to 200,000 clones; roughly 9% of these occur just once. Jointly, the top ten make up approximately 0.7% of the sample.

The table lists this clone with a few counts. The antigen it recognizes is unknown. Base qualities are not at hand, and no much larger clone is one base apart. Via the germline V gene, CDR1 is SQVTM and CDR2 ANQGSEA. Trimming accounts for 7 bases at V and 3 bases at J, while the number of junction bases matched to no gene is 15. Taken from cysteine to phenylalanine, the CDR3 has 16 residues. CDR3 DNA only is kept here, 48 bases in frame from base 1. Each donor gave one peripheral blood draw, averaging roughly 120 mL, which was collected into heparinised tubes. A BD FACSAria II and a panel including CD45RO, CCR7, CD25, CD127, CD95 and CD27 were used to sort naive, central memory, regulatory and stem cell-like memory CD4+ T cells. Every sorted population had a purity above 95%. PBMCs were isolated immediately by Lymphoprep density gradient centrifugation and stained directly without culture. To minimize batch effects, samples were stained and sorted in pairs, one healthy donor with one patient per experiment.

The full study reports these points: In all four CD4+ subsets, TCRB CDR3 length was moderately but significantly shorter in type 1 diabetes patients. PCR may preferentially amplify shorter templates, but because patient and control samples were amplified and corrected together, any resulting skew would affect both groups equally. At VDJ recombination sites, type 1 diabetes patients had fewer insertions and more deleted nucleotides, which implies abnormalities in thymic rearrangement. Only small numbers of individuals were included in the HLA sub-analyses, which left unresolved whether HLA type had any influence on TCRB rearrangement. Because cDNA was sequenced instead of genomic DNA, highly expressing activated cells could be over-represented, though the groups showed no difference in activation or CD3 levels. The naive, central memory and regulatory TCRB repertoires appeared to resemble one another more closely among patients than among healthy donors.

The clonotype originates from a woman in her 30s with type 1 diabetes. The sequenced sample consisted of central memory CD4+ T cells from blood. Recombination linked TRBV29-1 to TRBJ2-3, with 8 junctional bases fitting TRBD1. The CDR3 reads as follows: CSADPPTGGRTDTQYF. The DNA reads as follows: TGCAGCGCTGACCCCCCTACAGGGGGTAGGACAGATACGCAGTATTTT.